These 9 T cell receptor beta chains share one sample of origin, sequenced in a study of blood T cell repertoires in COVID-19. Sequencing used immunoSEQ multiplex PCR; TCRdb keeps in-frame clones, though not all of them. Of around 200,000 clones detected, roughly 86% appear once; the ten largest clones hold 5.5% to 8.5%. The sequencing input was peripheral blood. These receptors originate from an elderly woman in a cohort sampled during active or convalescent COVID-19.

This chain links TRBV6-2 or TRBV6-3 with TRBJ1-2, with D perhaps matching TRBD1 (6 bases). Germline loops: CDR1 MNHEY, CDR2 SVGEGT. The CDR3 sequence is 13 residues long. V lost 0 bases to trimming and J lost 5 bases, with 7 bases between them. The CDR3 protein is CASSYSQGYGYTF. The CDR3 bases are TGTGCCAGCAGTTACTCACAGGGTTATGGCTACACCTTC.

This clone is a singleton in its sample. The chain links TRBV19 to TRBJ1-5; TRBD1 aligns across 8 bases. Germline CDR1 is LNHDA and CDR2 is SQIVND (reference sequence). CDR3 length equals 15 residues. Trimming took 5 bases from V and 4 from J; bases not matched to a gene: 7. The chain's CDR3 is CASSQGAIGNQPQHF. For the CDR3, the DNA is TGTGCCAGTAGTCAGGGGGCGATTGGGAATCAGCCCCAGCATTTT.

The gene calls are TRBV5-6 and TRBJ1-2; D is unclear. Germline V gene data show CDR1 as SGHDT and CDR2 as YYEEEE. The CDR3 runs 14 residues. V dropped 0 bases and J dropped 2 bases, with 8 bases sitting between them. CDR3 region: CASSLEQSNYGYTF. The CDR3 DNA follows: TGTGCCAGCAGCTTGGAACAGTCAAACTATGGCTACACCTTC.

This clone appeared a few times. V gene TRBV27 combines with J gene TRBJ2-2, with D tentatively TRBD2 (6 bases). CDR1 and CDR2 (germline): MNHEY, SMNVEV (reference sequence). V lost 5 bases to trimming and J lost 0 bases, with 13 bases between them. This CDR3 region has 16 residues. This chain's CDR3 is CASSPSGTPNTGELFF. The CDR3 DNA sequence: TGTGCCAGCAGTCCCTCCGGGACTCCGAACACCGGGGAGCTGTTTTTT.

This chain uses TRBV24-1 with TRBJ1-2, with D possibly TRBD1 on 5 matching bases. The germline gives CDR1 KGHDR, CDR2 SFDVKD. This CDR3 has 12 amino acids. Trimming stripped 4 bases from V and 5 bases from J, with 7 bases between. CDR3 in DNA: TGTGCCACCAGTGAGGGGGGGTATGGCTACACCTTC. Translated: CATSEGGYGYTF.

This chain uses TRBV24-1 with TRBJ2-2; D uncertain. This CDR3 is 12 amino acids long. Germline V gene data show CDR1 as KGHDR and CDR2 as SFDVKD. V lost 10 bases and J lost 3, with 8 bases in between. The CDR3 sequence is CATAQYTGELFF. The CDR3 DNA follows: TGTGCCACGGCACAATACACCGGGGAGCTGTTTTTT.

This chain uses TRBV11-3 with TRBJ1-1; 7 bases fit TRBD1. The germline V gene encodes CDR1 SGHNT and CDR2 YENEEA. This CDR3 spans 16 amino acids. J was trimmed by 5 bases and V by 3 bases; bases with no gene match: 12. This CDR3 is CASSFRGMDVRTEAFF. CDR3 DNA: TGTGCCAGCAGCTTCAGGGGGATGGATGTTAGAACTGAAGCTTTCTTT.

The V and J genes are TRBV27 and TRBJ2-1; the D gene is possibly TRBD2 (6 bases). V lost 5 bases to trimming and J lost 4 bases, with 12 bases between them. Germline CDR1 is MNHEY and CDR2 is SMNVEV (reference sequence). The CDR3 is 14 residues long. CDR3 amino acids: CASSPSGDYNEQFF. The CDR3 nucleotides are TGTGCCAGCAGTCCCTCGGGGGATTACAATGAGCAGTTCTTC.

This chain joins TRBV10-3 and TRBJ1-2, with TRBD1 matching over 7 bases. J gave up 5 bases and V 4 bases, and 10 bases lay outside the gene matches. CDR1 and CDR2 from the germline V gene are ENHRY and SYGVKD. This CDR3 comprises 15 residues. The CDR3 region is CAISGQSTGTYGYTF. The DNA for the CDR3 is TGTGCCATCAGTGGGCAATCGACAGGGACTTATGGCTACACCTTC.